Described below is a single T cell receptor beta chain sequence and its context. MiXCR was run by TCRdb on the RT-PCR reads, yielding one entry per CDR3 protein. In the table there are some 550,000 distinct CDR3 sequences, roughly 23% of which are singletons. The data were obtained in a study of response to subunit inactivated influenza vaccine. The CDR3 is 15 residues long. J gave up 3 bases and V 4 bases, and 5 bases lay outside the gene matches. CDR1 is SEHNR, CDR2 FQNEAQ, per germline (reference sequence). The sample also formed part of further work on T cells expressing NK-cell markers. That study adds: cDNA encoding TCR beta was synthesized via 5'RACE template switching incorporating UMIs. From sorted CD3+CD56+NKG2C+, CD3+CD56+NKG2C- and CD3+CD56-NKG2C+ T cells came the TCR beta repertoires.

The clonotype originates from a man in his fifties or sixties who received an inactivated influenza vaccine. This sequence joins TRBV7-9 and TRBJ2-3; 9 bases align to TRBD2. Sequenced here: CD4+ T cells sorted from PBMCs, sampled about 12 days after vaccination. The CDR3 region is CASSSGLAWTDTQYF. CDR3 in DNA: TGTGCCAGCAGCTCTGGACTAGCGTGGACAGATACGCAGTATTTT.